This T cell receptor beta chain was observed in a study of T cells in Graves' hyperthyroidism and ophthalmopathy. The source material, RNA transcripts, was used to amplify TCR beta CDR3 regions. In the first-round RT-PCR of the TCR CDR3, the HTBI primer set was used. TCRdb used MiXCR to reprocess the multiplex PCR reads, holding one entry per CDR3 protein. The table includes 250,000 to 300,000 distinct CDR3 sequences, roughly 19% detected once. CDR1 SGDLS and CDR2 YYNGEE come from the germline V gene. V was pared by 1 base and J by 10 bases, with 12 bases between. The CDR3 sequence is 13 residues long.

The receptor was isolated from a man aged 45-60 years with Graves' ophthalmopathy. Source material: blood. The V call is TRBV9, the J call TRBJ1-5, with D uncertain. DNA of the CDR3: TGTGCCAGCAGCGTATCCGGGTTCGGACCCCAGCATTTT. It encodes CASSVSGFGPQHF.